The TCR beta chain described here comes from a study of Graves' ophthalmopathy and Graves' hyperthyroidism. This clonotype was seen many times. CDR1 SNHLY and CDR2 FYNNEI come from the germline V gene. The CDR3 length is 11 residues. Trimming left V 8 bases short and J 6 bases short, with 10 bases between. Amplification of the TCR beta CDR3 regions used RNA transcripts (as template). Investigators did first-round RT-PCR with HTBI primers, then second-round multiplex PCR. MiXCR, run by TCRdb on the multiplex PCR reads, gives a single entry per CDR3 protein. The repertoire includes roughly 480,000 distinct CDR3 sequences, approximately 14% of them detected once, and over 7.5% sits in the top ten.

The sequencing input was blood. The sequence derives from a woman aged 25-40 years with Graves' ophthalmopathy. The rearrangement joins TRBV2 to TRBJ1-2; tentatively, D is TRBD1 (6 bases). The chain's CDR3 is CASVAGDGYTF. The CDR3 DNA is TGTGCCAGCGTGGCAGGGGATGGCTACACCTTC.